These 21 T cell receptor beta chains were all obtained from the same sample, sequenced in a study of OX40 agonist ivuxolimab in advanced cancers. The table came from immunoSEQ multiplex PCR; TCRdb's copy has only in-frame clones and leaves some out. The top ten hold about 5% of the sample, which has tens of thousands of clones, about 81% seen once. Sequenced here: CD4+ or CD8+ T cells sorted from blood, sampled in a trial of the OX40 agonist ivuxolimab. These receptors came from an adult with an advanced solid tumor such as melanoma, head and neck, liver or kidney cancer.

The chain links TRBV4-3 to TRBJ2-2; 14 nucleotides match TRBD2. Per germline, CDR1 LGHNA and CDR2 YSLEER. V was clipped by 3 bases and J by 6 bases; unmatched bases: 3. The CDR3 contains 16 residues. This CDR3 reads CASSHGTSGSPGELFF. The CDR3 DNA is TGCGCCAGCAGCCACGGGACTAGCGGGAGCCCCGGGGAGCTGTTTTTT.

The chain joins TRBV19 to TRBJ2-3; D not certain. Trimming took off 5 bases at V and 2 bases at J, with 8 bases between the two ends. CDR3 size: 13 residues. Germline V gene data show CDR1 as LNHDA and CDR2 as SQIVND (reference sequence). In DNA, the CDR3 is TGTGCCAGTAGTCCTAGGACCACAGATACGCAGTATTTT. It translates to CASSPRTTDTQYF.

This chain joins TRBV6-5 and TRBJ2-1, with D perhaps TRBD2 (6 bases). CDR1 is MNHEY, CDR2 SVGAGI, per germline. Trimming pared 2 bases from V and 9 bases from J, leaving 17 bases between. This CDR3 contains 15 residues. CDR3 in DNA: TGTGCCAGCAGTTACAACAACCCTCTAGCGAGTGAGCAGTTCTTC. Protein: CASSYNNPLASEQFF.

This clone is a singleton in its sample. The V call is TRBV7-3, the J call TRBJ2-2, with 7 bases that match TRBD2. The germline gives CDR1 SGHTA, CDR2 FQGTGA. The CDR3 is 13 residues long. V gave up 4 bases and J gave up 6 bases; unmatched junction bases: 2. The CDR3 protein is CASSWTSSGELFF. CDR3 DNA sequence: TGTGCCAGCAGCTGGACTAGTTCCGGGGAGCTGTTTTTT.

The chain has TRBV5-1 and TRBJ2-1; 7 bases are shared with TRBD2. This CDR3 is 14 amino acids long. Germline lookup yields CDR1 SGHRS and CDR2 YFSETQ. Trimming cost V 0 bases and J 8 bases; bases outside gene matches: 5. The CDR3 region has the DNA TGCGCCAGCAGCTTGGCCGAAGGGAGGGATGAGCAGTTCTTC. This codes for CASSLAEGRDEQFF.

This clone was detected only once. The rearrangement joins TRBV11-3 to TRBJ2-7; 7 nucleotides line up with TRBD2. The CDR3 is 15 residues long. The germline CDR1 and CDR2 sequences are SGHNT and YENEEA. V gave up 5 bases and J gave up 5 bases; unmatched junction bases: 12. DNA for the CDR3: TGTGCCAGCAGCCGGTCGGTGGCAGGGAGGGACGAGCAGTACTTC. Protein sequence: CASSRSVAGRDEQYF.

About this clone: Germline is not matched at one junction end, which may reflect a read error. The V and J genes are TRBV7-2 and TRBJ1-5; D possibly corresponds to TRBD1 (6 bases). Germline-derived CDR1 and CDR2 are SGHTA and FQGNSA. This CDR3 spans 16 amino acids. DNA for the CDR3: TGTGCCAGCAGTTTAGCCGGGGGCGTTAGCAATCAGCCCCAGCATTTT. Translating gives CASSLAGGVSNQPQHF.

The CDR3, as DNA: TGTGCCAGCAGTGGACCGGAGGGGGCAATGAAGAATGGCTACACCTTC. It translates to CASSGPEGAMKNGYTF. The rearrangement links TRBV2 to TRBJ1-2, with 7 bases lining up with TRBD1. This CDR3 contains 16 residues. Germline V CDR1 and CDR2: SNHLY, FYNNEI. J was trimmed by 6 bases and V by 4 bases; bases with no gene match: 14.

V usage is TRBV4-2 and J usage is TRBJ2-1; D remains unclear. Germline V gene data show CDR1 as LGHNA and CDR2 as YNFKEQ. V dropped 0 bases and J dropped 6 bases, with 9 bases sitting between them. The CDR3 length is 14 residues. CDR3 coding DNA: TGTGCCAGCAGCCAAGAACTCTATGGCAATGAGCAGTTCTTC. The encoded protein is CASSQELYGNEQFF.

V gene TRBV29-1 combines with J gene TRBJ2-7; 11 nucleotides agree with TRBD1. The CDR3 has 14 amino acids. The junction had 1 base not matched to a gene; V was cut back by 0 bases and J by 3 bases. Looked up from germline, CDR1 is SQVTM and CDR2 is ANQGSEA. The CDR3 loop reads CSVEDGTGGYEQYF. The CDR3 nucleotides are TGCAGCGTTGAAGATGGGACAGGGGGCTACGAGCAGTACTTC.

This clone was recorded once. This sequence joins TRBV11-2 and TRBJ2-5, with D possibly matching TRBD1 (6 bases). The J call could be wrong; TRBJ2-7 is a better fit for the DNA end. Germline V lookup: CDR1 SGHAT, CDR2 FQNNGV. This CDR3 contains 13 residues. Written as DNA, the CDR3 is TGTGCCAGCAGCTTAGACAGGGGTGGCGAGCAGTACTTC. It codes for CASSLDRGGEQYF.

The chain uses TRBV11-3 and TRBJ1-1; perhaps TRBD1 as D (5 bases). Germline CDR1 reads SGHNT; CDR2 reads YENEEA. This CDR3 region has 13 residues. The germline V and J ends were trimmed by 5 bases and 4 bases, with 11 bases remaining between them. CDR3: CASSGGGTTEAFF. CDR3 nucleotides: TGTGCCAGCAGCGGGGGGGGAACCACTGAAGCTTTCTTT.

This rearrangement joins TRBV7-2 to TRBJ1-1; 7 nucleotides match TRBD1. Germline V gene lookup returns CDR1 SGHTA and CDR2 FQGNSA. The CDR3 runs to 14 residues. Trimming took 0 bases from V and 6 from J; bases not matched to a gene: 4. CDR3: CASSLAAGTAEAFF. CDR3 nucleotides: TGTGCCAGCAGCTTAGCGGCTGGGACAGCTGAAGCTTTCTTT.

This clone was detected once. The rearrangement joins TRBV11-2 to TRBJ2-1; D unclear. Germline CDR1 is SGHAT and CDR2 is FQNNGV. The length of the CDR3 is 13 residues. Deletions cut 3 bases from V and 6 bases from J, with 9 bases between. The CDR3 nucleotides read TGTGCCAGCAGCTTGGGGTGGACCAATGAGCAGTTCTTC. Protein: CASSLGWTNEQFF.

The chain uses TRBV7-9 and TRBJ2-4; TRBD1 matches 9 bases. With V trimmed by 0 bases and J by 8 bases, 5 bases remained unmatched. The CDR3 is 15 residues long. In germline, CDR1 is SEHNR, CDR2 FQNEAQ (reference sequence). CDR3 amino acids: CASSLAQGASDIQYF. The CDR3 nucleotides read TGTGCCAGCAGCTTAGCACAGGGGGCGTCGGACATTCAGTACTTC.

CDR3 coding DNA: TGTGCCAGCAGCTCAACAGCGGGGGGAGGGGAGACCCAGTACTTC. Its protein is CASSSTAGGGETQYF. The rearrangement links TRBV11-3 to TRBJ2-5; 9 nucleotides match TRBD2. Trimming removed 4 bases from V and 5 bases from J; junction bases left unmatched: 8. This CDR3 contains 15 residues. From germline, CDR1 is SGHNT and CDR2 YENEEA.

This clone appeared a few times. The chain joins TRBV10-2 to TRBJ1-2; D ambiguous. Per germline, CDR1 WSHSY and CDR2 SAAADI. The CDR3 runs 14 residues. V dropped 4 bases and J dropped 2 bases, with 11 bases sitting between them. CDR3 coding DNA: TGCGCCAGCAGTGCGGCGGGTGGGAACTATGGCTACACCTTC. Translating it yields CASSAAGGNYGYTF.

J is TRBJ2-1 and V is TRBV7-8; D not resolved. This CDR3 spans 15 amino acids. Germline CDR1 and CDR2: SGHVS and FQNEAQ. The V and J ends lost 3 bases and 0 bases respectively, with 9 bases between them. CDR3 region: CASSLTDLSYNEQFF. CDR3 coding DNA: TGTGCCAGCAGCTTGACTGACCTCTCCTACAATGAGCAGTTCTTC.

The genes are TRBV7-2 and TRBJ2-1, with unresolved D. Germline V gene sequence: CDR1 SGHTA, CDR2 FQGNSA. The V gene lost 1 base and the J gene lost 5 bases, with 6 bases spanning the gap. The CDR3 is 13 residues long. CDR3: CASSLGVNNEQFF. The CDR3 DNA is TGTGCCAGCAGCTTAGGGGTAAACAATGAGCAGTTCTTC.

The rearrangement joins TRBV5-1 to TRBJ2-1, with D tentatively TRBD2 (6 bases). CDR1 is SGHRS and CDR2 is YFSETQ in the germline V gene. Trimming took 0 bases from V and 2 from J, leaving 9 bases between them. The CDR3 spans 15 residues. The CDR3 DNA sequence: TGCGCCAGCAGCTTGGGCGGGACCACCTACAATGAGCAGTTCTTC. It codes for CASSLGGTTYNEQFF. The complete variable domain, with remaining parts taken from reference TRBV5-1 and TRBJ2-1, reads KAGVTQTPRYLIKTRGQQVTLSCSPISGHRSVSWYQQTPGQGLQFLFEYFSETQRNKGNFPGRFSGRQFSNSRSEMNVSTLELGDSALYLCASSLGGTTYNEQFFGPGTRLTVL.

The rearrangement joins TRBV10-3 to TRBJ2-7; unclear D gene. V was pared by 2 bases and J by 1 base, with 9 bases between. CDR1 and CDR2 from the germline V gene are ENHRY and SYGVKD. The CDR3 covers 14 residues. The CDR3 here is CAISEGTASYEQYF. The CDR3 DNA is TGTGCCATCAGTGAGGGAACGGCATCCTACGAGCAGTACTTC.